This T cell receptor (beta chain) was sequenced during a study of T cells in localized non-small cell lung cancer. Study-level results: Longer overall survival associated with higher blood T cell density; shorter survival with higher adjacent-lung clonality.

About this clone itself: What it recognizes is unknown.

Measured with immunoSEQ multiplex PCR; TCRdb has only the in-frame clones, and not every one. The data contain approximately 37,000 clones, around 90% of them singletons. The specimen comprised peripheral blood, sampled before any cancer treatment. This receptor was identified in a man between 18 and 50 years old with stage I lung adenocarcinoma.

CDR3 loop: CSVDMGYATEAFF. The CDR3 DNA reads TGCAGCGTTGATATGGGATATGCCACTGAAGCTTTCTTT. V gene TRBV29-1 combines with J gene TRBJ1-1; D not resolved. CDR3 length: 13 amino acids. Deletions cut 3 bases from V and 4 bases from J, with 12 bases between. Germline V gene data show CDR1 as SQVTM and CDR2 as ANQGSEA.